The following is a TCR beta chain sequence with its context. Its antigen is currently unknown. This record belongs to a study of shared clonotypes between healthy human individuals. Study-wide points: Against clonotypes common to all four donors, non-shared ones had lower generation probabilities.

The trim removed 2 bases at V and 3 bases at J, leaving 8 bases unmatched. CDR3 length: 16 amino acids. Germline V gives CDR1 MGHRA, CDR2 YSYEKL. Profiling relied on immunoSEQ multiplex PCR, and the TCRdb table lists in-frame clones only, not all of them. The profile shows under 2.5 million clones, around 93% of them singletons. The sample comprised naive CD4+ T cells from PBMCs. Stated subset: CD45RA+ positively selected. This rearrangement joins TRBV4-1 to TRBJ2-7; 9 bases fit TRBD1. The clonotype originates from a man aged 18 to 29 in good health. Some clones in this sample may be carry-over from other donors' samples. The CDR3 reads CASSQFPQGASYEQYF. CDR3 sequence (DNA): TGCGCCAGCAGCCAATTTCCACAGGGGGCTAGCTACGAGCAGTACTTC.